The 5 T cell receptor beta chains reported below all come from one sample, sequenced in a study of T cell responses to AZD1222 COVID-19 vaccine. Sequenced by immunoSEQ multiplex PCR; TCRdb stores in-frame clones only, minus some. Of over 100,000 clones listed, roughly 89% are singletons. Sequenced material: peripheral blood, taken on day 0 of AZD1222 vaccination. Receptors were obtained from an adult in good health.

In this sample, this clone turned up once. The chain uses TRBV11-3 and TRBJ2-3; 11 nucleotides line up with TRBD2. V shed 1 base and J 4 bases; nucleotides not matched to a gene: 4. Germline CDR1 reads SGHNT; CDR2 reads YENEEA. The CDR3 runs 16 residues. CDR3 sequence (DNA): TGTGCCAGCAGCTTAGGTACTAGCGGGAGTGCAGATACGCAGTATTTT. Translating gives CASSLGTSGSADTQYF.

The chain carries TRBV9 and TRBJ2-1; TRBD2 matches at 11 bases. The CDR3 consists of 18 residues. The V gene end was trimmed by 4 bases and the J gene end by 4 bases; junction bases not matched to a gene: 13. The V gene's germline CDR1 is SGDLS and CDR2 YYNGEE. The CDR3 sequence: CASSPTSTGTSGYNEQFF. The CDR3 DNA sequence: TGTGCCAGCAGCCCCACCTCAACCGGGACTAGCGGATACAATGAGCAGTTCTTC.

The chain uses TRBV9 and TRBJ2-7, with TRBD1 as a possible D gene (7 bases). The V and J ends lost 4 bases and 7 bases respectively, with 21 bases between them. This CDR3 is built from 15 residues. Germline V gene data show CDR1 as SGDLS and CDR2 as YYNGEE. The CDR3 DNA is TGTGCCAGCAGCCCCTGGACAGGCCCAGGGGGGGAGCAGTACTTC. Translating it yields CASSPWTGPGGEQYF.

V usage is TRBV19 and J usage is TRBJ1-1; TRBD1 might be the D (5 bases). Looked up from germline, CDR1 is LNHDA and CDR2 is SQIVND (reference sequence). Deletions cut 11 bases from V and 0 bases from J, with 13 bases between. CDR3 length: 13 residues. CDR3 amino acids: CASGGRMNTEAFF. CDR3 DNA: TGTGCCTCGGGGGGAAGGATGAACACTGAAGCTTTCTTT.

This rearrangement joins TRBV6-5 to TRBJ1-3, with TRBD1 as a possible D gene (6 bases). Germline V lookup: CDR1 MNHEY, CDR2 SVGAGI. The CDR3 is 15 residues long. V dropped 6 bases and J dropped 2 bases, with 14 bases sitting between them. CDR3 in DNA: TGTGCCAGCAGCGAGGGGGAACTTGCTGGAAACACCATATATTTT. Its protein is CASSEGELAGNTIYF.